The 8 T cell receptor beta chains below come from one sample, sequenced in a study of PD-L1 blockade in urothelial cancer. Method: immunoSEQ multiplex PCR; TCRdb's copy keeps in-frame clones and lacks some. The sample consists of roughly 24,000 clones, under 95% of them appearing once. Time point: peripheral blood 6 weeks after treatment start. Specimen: PBMCs, collected around atezolizumab (anti-PD-L1) treatment. The source is a woman in her fifties or sixties with urothelial cancer.

The V gene is TRBV28, the J gene TRBJ2-3, with 11 bases aligning to TRBD1. Looked up from germline, CDR1 is MDHEN and CDR2 is SYDVKM. The length of the CDR3 is 17 residues. With 5 bases clipped from V and 2 bases from J, the junction kept 9 bases outside the gene matches. CDR3 sequence (DNA): TGTGCCAGCAGTCCCGGGACAGGGGGAACCCACACAGATACGCAGTATTTT. The encoded protein is CASSPGTGGTHTDTQYF.

This clone was seen once. This chain joins TRBV7-8 and TRBJ1-4; the match to TRBD1 covers 11 bases. CDR1 is SGHVS, CDR2 FQNEAQ, per germline. The CDR3 totals 14 residues. The junction had 3 bases not matched to a gene; V was cut back by 6 bases and J by 6 bases. The CDR3 DNA is TGTGCCAGCAGAATGGGACAGGGGGATGAAAAACTGTTTTTT. Protein product: CASRMGQGDEKLFF. The full variable domain, rest sourced from reference TRBV7-8 and TRBJ1-4, is GAGVSQSPRYKVAKRGQDVALRCDPISGHVSLFWYQQALGQGPEFLTYFQNEAQLDKSGLPSDRFFAERPEGSVSTLKIQRTQQEDSAVYLCASRMGQGDEKLFFGSGTQLSVL.

V gene TRBV28 combines with J gene TRBJ2-5; D unresolved. The CDR3 is 13 amino acids. The germline V and J ends were trimmed by 3 bases and 1 base, with 6 bases remaining between them. The V gene's germline CDR1 is MDHEN and CDR2 SYDVKM. Here the CDR3 reads CASSLWAQETQYF. The CDR3 nucleotides are TGTGCCAGCAGTTTGTGGGCCCAAGAGACCCAGTACTTC.

This sequence joins TRBV2 and TRBJ1-2; maybe TRBD1 (5 bases). V was pared by 7 bases and J by 4 bases, with 10 bases between. This CDR3 contains 12 residues. The germline V gene encodes CDR1 SNHLY and CDR2 FYNNEI. The CDR3 DNA follows: TGTGCCAGCACCAGGGATATCTATGGCTACACCTTC. It yields the protein CASTRDIYGYTF.

V gene TRBV7-7 combines with J gene TRBJ2-3; the D gene is possibly TRBD2 (6 bases). V was clipped by 5 bases and J by 0 bases, with 9 bases between them. Germline CDR1 reads SSHAT; CDR2 reads FNYEAQ (reference sequence). CDR3 size: 14 residues. DNA of the CDR3: TGTGCCAGCAGCCCGGGACTCAGCACAGATACGCAGTATTTT. As protein: CASSPGLSTDTQYF. The full variable domain, rest sourced from reference TRBV7-7 and TRBJ2-3, is GAGVSQSPRYKVTKRGQDVTLRCDPISSHATLYWYQQALGQGPEFLTYFNYEAQPDKSGLPSDRFSAERPEGSISTLTIQRTEQRDSAMYRCASSPGLSTDTQYFGPGTRLTVL.

The gene calls are TRBV5-1 and TRBJ2-5; weak D call: TRBD1 (6 bases). Looked up from germline, CDR1 is SGHRS and CDR2 is YFSETQ. The CDR3 has 15 residues. V was trimmed by 4 bases and J by 0 bases, leaving 13 bases between them. CDR3 sequence: CASSGVQGYQETQYF. The CDR3 region has the DNA TGCGCCAGCAGCGGGGTCCAGGGGTACCAAGAGACCCAGTACTTC.

This sequence joins TRBV28 and TRBJ2-3; TRBD1 agrees at 8 bases. Germline assignment: CDR1 MDHEN and CDR2 SYDVKM. This CDR3 has 15 residues. V lost 2 bases and J lost 2; bases outside the gene matches: 3. In DNA, the CDR3 is TGTGCCAGCAGTTTAACAGGGGGAACCACAGATACGCAGTATTTT. The encoded protein is CASSLTGGTTDTQYF.

The chain has TRBV27 and TRBJ2-7, with 10 bases lining up with TRBD1. Germline V gene lookup returns CDR1 MNHEY and CDR2 SMNVEV (reference sequence). Trimming at V came to 5 bases and at J to 3 bases, leaving 19 bases not matched to a gene. The CDR3 runs to 19 residues. The CDR3 sequence: CASSLTPGQGLFGGYEQYF. The CDR3 nucleotides read TGTGCCAGCAGTCTTACTCCGGGACAGGGGTTATTCGGGGGCTACGAGCAGTACTTC.